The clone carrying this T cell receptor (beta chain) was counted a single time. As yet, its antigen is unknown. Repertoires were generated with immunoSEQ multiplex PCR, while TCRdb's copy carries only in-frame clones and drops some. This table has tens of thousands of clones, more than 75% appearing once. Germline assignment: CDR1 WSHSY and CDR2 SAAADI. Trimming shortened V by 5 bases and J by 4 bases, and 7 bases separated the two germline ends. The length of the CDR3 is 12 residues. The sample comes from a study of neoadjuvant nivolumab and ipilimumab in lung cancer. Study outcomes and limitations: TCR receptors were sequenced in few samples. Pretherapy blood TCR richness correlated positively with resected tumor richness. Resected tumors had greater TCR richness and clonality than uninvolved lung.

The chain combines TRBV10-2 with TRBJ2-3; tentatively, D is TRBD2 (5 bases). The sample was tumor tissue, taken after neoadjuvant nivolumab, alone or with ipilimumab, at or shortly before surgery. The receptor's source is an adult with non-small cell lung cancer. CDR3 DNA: TGCGCCAGCAGTCAACTAGCAGATACGCAGTATTTT. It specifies CASSQLADTQYF.